This T cell receptor beta chain derives from a study of blood T cell repertoires in COVID-19. Assay: immunoSEQ multiplex PCR; the TCRdb copy retains only in-frame clones and omits some. The sample yields around 100,000 clones, 84% seen once. The CDR3 is 14 amino acids. Germline assignment: CDR1 MNHEY and CDR2 SVGAGI. Losses at the gene ends were 8 bases for V and 5 bases for J; bases not matched to a gene: 5. The specimen was peripheral blood. The V and J genes are TRBV6-5 and TRBJ2-2, with TRBD2 identical over 10 bases. The receptor comes from a human donor in a cohort sampled during active or convalescent COVID-19. The CDR3 DNA is TGTGCCAGCTGGCCTAGCGGGGGAACCGGGGAGCTGTTTTTT. Translating it yields CASWPSGGTGELFF.